These T cell receptor beta chains were read from a single sample in a study of Ad26.COV2.S vaccination and SARS-CoV-2 variants. The table came from immunoSEQ multiplex PCR; TCRdb's copy has only in-frame clones and leaves some out. This table holds more than 300,000 clones, roughly 90% found once. The sample consisted of peripheral blood, taken in a trial of Ad26.COV2.S vaccine versus placebo. Receptor source: a person between 18 and 59 years old who received the Ad26.COV2.S COVID-19 vaccine or a placebo. Both conserved end residues are part of each CDR3. Each record gives: D gene, V gene, clone size, J gene, CDR3 DNA, CDR3 protein. D genes are given only for firm matches. A clone size is listed for some rows: how often the clone was seen (once, few, many), or a class if it is expanded.

D gene: NA; V gene: TRBV5-1; clone size: NA; J gene: TRBJ2-1; CDR3 DNA: TGCGCCAGCGGGAGGGACAGAATGTACAATGAGCAGTTCTTC; CDR3 protein: CASGRDRMYNEQFF
D gene: NA; V gene: TRBV3-1/TRBV3-2; clone size: NA; J gene: TRBJ1-1; CDR3 DNA: TGTGCCAGCAGCCAACAGGGGATGAGGGGGACTGAAGCTTTCTTT; CDR3 protein: CASSQQGMRGTEAFF
D gene: NA; V gene: TRBV4-3; clone size: NA; J gene: TRBJ1-5; CDR3 DNA: TGCGCCAGCAGCCAAGGACAATTCAGCAATCAGCCCCAGCATTTT; CDR3 protein: CASSQGQFSNQPQHF
D gene: NA; V gene: TRBV19; clone size: NA; J gene: TRBJ2-1; CDR3 DNA: TGTGCCAGTAGTTTCCTTGGAGGGAATGAGCAGTTCTTC; CDR3 protein: CASSFLGGNEQFF
D gene: TRBD1; V gene: TRBV25-1; clone size: NA; J gene: TRBJ2-2; CDR3 DNA: TGTGCCAGCAGACCCCGACAGGGGGCGAACACCGGGGAGCTGTTTTTT; CDR3 protein: CASRPRQGANTGELFF
D gene: NA; V gene: TRBV28; clone size: NA; J gene: TRBJ1-5; CDR3 DNA: TGTGCCAGCAGGGTTCTGCAGGGTATGGGGTTTGGTCAGCCCCAGCATTTT; CDR3 protein: CASRVLQGMGFGQPQHF
D gene: NA; V gene: TRBV27; clone size: once; J gene: TRBJ1-5; CDR3 DNA: TGTGCCAGCAGTTTAACGGCAGGGCATCAGCCCCAGCATTTT; CDR3 protein: CASSLTAGHQPQHF
D gene: NA; V gene: TRBV6-2/TRBV6-3; clone size: NA; J gene: TRBJ2-5; CDR3 DNA: TGTGCCAGCAGTTCGGACTTGTCGCCCGGGGAGACCCAGTACTTC; CDR3 protein: CASSSDLSPGETQYF
D gene: TRBD2; V gene: TRBV9; clone size: NA; J gene: TRBJ2-1; CDR3 DNA: TGTGCCAGCAGCGTAGAATCTGGACTAGCGGGGCCTGAGCAGTTCTTC; CDR3 protein: CASSVESGLAGPEQFF
D gene: NA; V gene: TRBV11-1; clone size: NA; J gene: TRBJ1-1; CDR3 DNA: TGTGCCAGCAGCTTCTCCGCCCAAGGTGAAGCTTTCTTT; CDR3 protein: CASSFSAQGEAFF
D gene: TRBD1; V gene: TRBV19; clone size: NA; J gene: TRBJ1-5; CDR3 DNA: TGTGCCAGTAGTAGATCCGGGACAGGGGGCAATCAGCCCCAGCATTTT; CDR3 protein: CASSRSGTGGNQPQHF
D gene: NA; V gene: TRBV5-1; clone size: NA; J gene: TRBJ2-1; CDR3 DNA: TGCGCCAGCAGCTTCCGGCCAGGGATTTACAATGAGCAGTTCTTC; CDR3 protein: CASSFRPGIYNEQFF
D gene: NA; V gene: TRBV4-2; clone size: NA; J gene: TRBJ2-2; CDR3 DNA: TGTGCCAGCAGGGCGGGGCAGGGGAGAACCGGGGAGCTGTTTTTT; CDR3 protein: CASRAGQGRTGELFF
D gene: NA; V gene: TRBV24-1; clone size: NA; J gene: TRBJ2-6; CDR3 DNA: TGTGCCACCGCTACCCTCTCCTCTGGGGCCAACGTCCTGACTTTC; CDR3 protein: CATATLSSGANVLTF
D gene: NA; V gene: TRBV9; clone size: NA; J gene: TRBJ2-3; CDR3 DNA: TGTGCCAGCAGCGTAGGGGCAAGAGACTTCGGGGATACGCAGTATTTT; CDR3 protein: CASSVGARDFGDTQYF
D gene: TRBD2; V gene: TRBV6-2/TRBV6-3; clone size: NA; J gene: TRBJ2-7; CDR3 DNA: TGTGCCAGCAGTTACTCGGGGGGGGATTTTTACGAGCAGTACTTC; CDR3 protein: CASSYSGGDFYEQYF
D gene: NA; V gene: TRBV28; clone size: NA; J gene: TRBJ1-1; CDR3 DNA: TGTGCCAGCAGTGGGCTCAGGGGCGCGGGGAACACTGAAGCTTTCTTT; CDR3 protein: CASSGLRGAGNTEAFF
D gene: NA; V gene: TRBV28; clone size: NA; J gene: TRBJ2-1; CDR3 DNA: TGTGCCAGCAGTTTATACATAGGCGAGCAGTTCTTC; CDR3 protein: CASSLYIGEQFF
D gene: TRBD2; V gene: TRBV25-1; clone size: NA; J gene: TRBJ2-1; CDR3 DNA: TGTGCCAGCAGAGAGACGGGACTAGCGGGAGGGTATGAGCAGTTCTTC; CDR3 protein: CASRETGLAGGYEQFF
D gene: NA; V gene: TRBV28; clone size: NA; J gene: TRBJ2-3; CDR3 DNA: TGTGCCAGCAAGCCCTCGGGGGGCACAGATACGCAGTATTTT; CDR3 protein: CASKPSGGTDTQYF